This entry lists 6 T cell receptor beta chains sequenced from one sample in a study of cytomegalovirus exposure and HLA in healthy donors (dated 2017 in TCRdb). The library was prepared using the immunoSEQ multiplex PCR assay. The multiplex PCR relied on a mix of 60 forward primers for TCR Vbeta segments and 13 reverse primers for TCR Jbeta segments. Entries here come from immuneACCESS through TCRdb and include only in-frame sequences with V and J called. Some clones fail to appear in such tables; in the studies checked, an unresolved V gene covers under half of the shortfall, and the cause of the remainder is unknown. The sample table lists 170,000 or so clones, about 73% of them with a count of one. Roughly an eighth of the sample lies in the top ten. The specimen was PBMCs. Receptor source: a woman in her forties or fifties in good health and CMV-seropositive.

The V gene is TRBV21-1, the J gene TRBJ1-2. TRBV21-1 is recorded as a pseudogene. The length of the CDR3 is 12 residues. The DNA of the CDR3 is TGTGCCAGCAGCAAATGGAGGCATGGCTACACCTTC. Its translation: CASSKWRHGYTF.

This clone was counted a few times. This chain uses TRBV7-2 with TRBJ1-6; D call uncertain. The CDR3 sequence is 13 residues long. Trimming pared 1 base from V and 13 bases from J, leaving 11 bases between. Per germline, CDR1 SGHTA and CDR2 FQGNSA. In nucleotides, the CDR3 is TGTGCCAGCAGCTTAGTGCCCGGGAGGCCCCTCCACTTT. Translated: CASSLVPGRPLHF.

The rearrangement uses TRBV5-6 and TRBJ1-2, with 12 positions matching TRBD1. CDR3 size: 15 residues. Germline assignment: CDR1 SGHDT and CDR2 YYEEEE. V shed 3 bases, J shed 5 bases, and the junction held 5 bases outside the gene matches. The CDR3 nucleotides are TGTGCCAGCAGCTCCGGGACAGGGGGCGTTTATGGCTACACCTTC. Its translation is CASSSGTGGVYGYTF.

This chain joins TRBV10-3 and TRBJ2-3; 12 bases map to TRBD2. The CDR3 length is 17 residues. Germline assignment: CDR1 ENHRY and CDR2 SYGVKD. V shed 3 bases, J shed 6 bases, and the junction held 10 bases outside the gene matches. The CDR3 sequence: CAISDSGLAGREDTQYF. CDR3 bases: TGTGCCATCAGTGATTCCGGACTAGCGGGGCGCGAGGATACGCAGTATTTT.

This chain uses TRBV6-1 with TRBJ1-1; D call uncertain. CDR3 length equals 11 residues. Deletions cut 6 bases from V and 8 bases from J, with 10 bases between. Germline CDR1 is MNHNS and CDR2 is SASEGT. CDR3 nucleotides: TGTGCCAGCAGGGAACCAAAAGAAGCTTTCTTT. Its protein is CASREPKEAFF.

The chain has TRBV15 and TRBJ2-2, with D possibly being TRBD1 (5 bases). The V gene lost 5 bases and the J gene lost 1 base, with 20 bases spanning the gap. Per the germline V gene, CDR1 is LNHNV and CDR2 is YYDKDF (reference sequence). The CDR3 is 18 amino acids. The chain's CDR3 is CATSGPLDSYLNTGELFF. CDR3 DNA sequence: TGTGCCACCAGCGGCCCACTCGACAGCTACCTGAACACCGGGGAGCTGTTTTTT. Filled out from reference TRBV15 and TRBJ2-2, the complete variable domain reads DAMVIQNPRYQVTQFGKPVTLSCSQTLNHNVMYWYQQKSSQAPKLLFHYYDKDFNNEADTPDNFQSRRPNTSFCFLDIRSPGLGDTAMYLCATSGPLDSYLNTGELFFGEGSRLTVL.